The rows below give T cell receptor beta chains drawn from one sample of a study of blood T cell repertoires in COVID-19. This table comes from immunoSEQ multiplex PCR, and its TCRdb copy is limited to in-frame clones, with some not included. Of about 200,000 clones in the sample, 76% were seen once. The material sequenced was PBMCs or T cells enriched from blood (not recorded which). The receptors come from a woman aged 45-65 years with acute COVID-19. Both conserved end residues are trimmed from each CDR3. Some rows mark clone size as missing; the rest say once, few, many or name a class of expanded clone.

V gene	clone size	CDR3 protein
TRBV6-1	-	ASSEGTIPTNEKLF
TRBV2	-	ASSYRGGASEAF
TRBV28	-	ASSLLQGAQY
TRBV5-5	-	ASSLGGTVYPTNEKLF
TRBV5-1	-	ASSSGVAGPDTQY
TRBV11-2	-	ASSRQQNTEAF
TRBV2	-	ASRRQGGGYNEQF
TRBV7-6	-	ASSARGLAKETQY
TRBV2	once	ASSEGRGVGTGELF
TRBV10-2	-	ASRMGATNEKLF
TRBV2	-	ANRQGGHKSTPDTDTQY
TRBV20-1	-	SASFTGLNSPLH
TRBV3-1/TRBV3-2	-	ASSQSSGEKTQY
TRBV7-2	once	ASSLPRGRFNTEAF
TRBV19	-	ASSREQGNYGYT
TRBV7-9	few	ASSLTQGHYGYT
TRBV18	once	ASWMGQTGNTIY
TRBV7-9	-	ASSSSLVSSGNTIY
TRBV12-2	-	AIWPAPGELF
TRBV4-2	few	ASSQPDRPRYGYT
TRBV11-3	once	ASSPAFSTEAF
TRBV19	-	ASSIIGTGDTEAF
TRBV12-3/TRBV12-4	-	ASSPWGAEAF
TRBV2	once	ASRGQGAPQETQY
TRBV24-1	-	ATRGTGEHSPLH
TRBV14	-	ASSQEGTGTIQY
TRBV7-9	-	ASSFRRGGKNTGELF
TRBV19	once	ASIFGQGAPRTEAF
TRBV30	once	AWRFGTGFDEQF
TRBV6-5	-	ASSWGFLNTEAF
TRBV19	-	ASSTSGGAQMSPLH